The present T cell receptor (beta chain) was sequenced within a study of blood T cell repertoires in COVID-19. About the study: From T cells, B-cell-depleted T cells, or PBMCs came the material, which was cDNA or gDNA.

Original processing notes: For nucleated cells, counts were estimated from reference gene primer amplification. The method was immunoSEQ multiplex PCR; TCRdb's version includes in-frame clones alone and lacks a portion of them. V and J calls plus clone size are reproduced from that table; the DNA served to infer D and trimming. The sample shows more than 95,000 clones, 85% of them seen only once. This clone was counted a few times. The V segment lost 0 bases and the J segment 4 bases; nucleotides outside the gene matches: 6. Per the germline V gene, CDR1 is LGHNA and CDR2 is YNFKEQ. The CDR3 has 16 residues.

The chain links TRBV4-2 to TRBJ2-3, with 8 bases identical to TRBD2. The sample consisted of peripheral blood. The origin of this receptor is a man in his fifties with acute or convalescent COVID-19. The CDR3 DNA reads TGTGCCAGCAGCCAAGAGCCCGGGAGGGGGGCAGATACGCAGTATTTT. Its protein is CASSQEPGRGADTQYF.